A selection of T cell receptor beta chains follows, all from one sample in a study of lymphopenia after photon versus proton radiotherapy. Assay used: immunoSEQ multiplex PCR; TCRdb lists only in-frame clones, some missing. This repertoire shows around 26,000 clones, roughly 82% found once; its top ten account for 21%. This material consisted of peripheral blood, taken from a patient treated with proton-based radiotherapy. The receptors come from a woman between 70 and 85 years old with pancreatic cancer. Both conserved end residues are part of each CDR3. D genes are given only for firm matches. Not every row has a clone size; where given, it reads once, few, many or a size class.

j_gene | d_gene | v_gene | abundance | CDR3nt | CDR3aa
TRBJ2-5 | . | TRBV19 | . | TGTGCCAGTATAGGGCAGGAGGGACCAAGGGAGACCCAGTACTTC | CASIGQEGPRETQYF
TRBJ1-2 | TRBD1 | TRBV7-2 | once | TGTGCCAGCAGCTTAGAGGGACAGGGAAGTGGCTACACCTTC | CASSLEGQGSGYTF
TRBJ2-7 | . | TRBV7-9 | . | TGTGCCAGCAGCGCCGGGATCTCCTACGAGCAGTACTTC | CASSAGISYEQYF
TRBJ1-3 | . | TRBV19 | . | TGTGCCAGTAGTATGGGGTCGAACACCATATATTTT | CASSMGSNTIYF
TRBJ2-7 | TRBD2 | TRBV29-1 | . | TGCAGCGTTGTTGGCGGGAGGGCCGTGAGGCAGCAGTACTTC | CSVVGGRAVRQQYF
TRBJ1-1 | TRBD1 | TRBV10-3 | . | TGTGCCATCAGTGAGACTCAGGACAGGTTATCTACGAGGGGCGCTTTCTTT | CAISETQDRLSTRGAFF
TRBJ1-3 | . | TRBV7-2 | . | TGTGCCAGCAGCTTAGTAGGGGGGCTCAGAAACACCATATATTTT | CASSLVGGLRNTIYF
TRBJ2-7 | TRBD1 | TRBV6-5 | . | TGTGCCAGCAGTCTCTCACAGGGGGCTTCGTACGAGCAGTACTTC | CASSLSQGASYEQYF
TRBJ2-1 | TRBD2 | TRBV4-1 | . | TGCGCCAGCAGCCAAGAAGGCGGGAGGGCCTCAGATGAGCAGTTCTTC | CASSQEGGRASDEQFF
TRBJ2-7 | TRBD1 | TRBV5-1 | . | TGCGCCAGCAGCTCGACGCTCTCCGGGACAGGCGGCCTCTCGTCCTACGAGCAGTACTTC | CASSSTLSGTGGLSSYEQYF
TRBJ2-1 | . | TRBV21-1 | . | TGTGCCAGCAGCAAAGCGCTGGCGGGGGAGGTGTCGTTCTTC | CASSKALAGEVSFF
TRBJ2-3 | . | TRBV28 | . | TGTGCCAGCCCCCCGAGCAGGGTCCCCAACACAGATACGCAGTATTTT | CASPPSRVPNTDTQYF
TRBJ2-3 | . | TRBV15 | . | TGTGCCACCAGCAGAGCCGGCGGAATCACAGATACGCAGTATTTT | CATSRAGGITDTQYF
TRBJ1-5 | . | TRBV2 | few | TGTGCCAGCAGACGGATCAATCAGCCCCAGCATTTT | CASRRINQPQHF
TRBJ2-7 | TRBD2 | TRBV5-4 | . | TGTGCCAGCAGCTTGGCGCGGGAGGCCCGCGGCGAGCAGTACTTC | CASSLAREARGEQYF
TRBJ1-5 | . | TRBV5-1 | . | TGCGCCAGCAGCCTAACCCCGACAGGCTATAGCAATCAGCCCCAGCATTTT | CASSLTPTGYSNQPQHF
TRBJ2-3 | . | TRBV5-1 | . | TGCGCCAGCAGCTTTCGACAGGTCCAGGATACGCAGTATTTT | CASSFRQVQDTQYF
TRBJ2-7 | . | TRBV7-2 | . | TGTGCCAGCAGCTTATCTCGGGCGGCCGACGAGCAGTACTTC | CASSLSRAADEQYF
TRBJ2-4 | . | TRBV2 | . | TGTGCCAGCAGTTCTAGAGGACAGCTGAGCTTC | CASSSRGQLSF
TRBJ2-7 | . | TRBV6-1 | . | TGTGCCAGTGGTTCGGGTCAGGTTGCTCACGAGCAGTACTTC | CASGSGQVAHEQYF
TRBJ1-2 | TRBD1 | TRBV28 | . | TGTGCCAGCAGGGACAGGGGGAATGGCTACACCTTC | CASRDRGNGYTF
TRBJ2-3 | TRBD1 | TRBV19 | . | TGTGCCAGTAGTATCCAGGGGGCCCACACAGATACGCAGTATTTT | CASSIQGAHTDTQYF
TRBJ2-2 | . | TRBV11-3 | . | TGTGCCAGCAGCGTTAGCGCGAACACCGGGGAGCTGTTTTTT | CASSVSANTGELFF
TRBJ2-4 | TRBD1 | TRBV5-4 | . | TGTGCCAGCAGTCCGGGACAGGGAGGGGGGGCCAAAAACATTCAGTACTTC | CASSPGQGGGAKNIQYF
TRBJ2-7 | . | TRBV28 | . | TGTGCCAGCAGTTTTTCTAGTGGGTGGTACGAGCAGTACTTC | CASSFSSGWYEQYF
TRBJ2-7 | TRBD1 | TRBV27 | . | TGTGCCAGCAGACCCCATCGGGACAGGGACTACGAGCAGTACTTC | CASRPHRDRDYEQYF
TRBJ2-5 | . | TRBV28 | once | TGTGCCAGCAGTTTACGGGAGACCCAGTACTTC | CASSLRETQYF
TRBJ2-1 | TRBD2 | TRBV5-1 | . | TGCGCCAGCAGCTTCGCGGGAGGCTCCTACAATGAGCAGTTCTTC | CASSFAGGSYNEQFF
TRBJ1-1 | . | TRBV7-9 | . | TGTGCCAGCAGCTTAGGGCAGGGAACTGAAGCTTTCTTT | CASSLGQGTEAFF
TRBJ1-2 | TRBD1 | TRBV7-3 | . | TGTGCCAGCAGCACGTCGGGACAGCTCCACTTC | CASSTSGQLHF
TRBJ2-2 | . | TRBV27 | . | TGTGCCAGCAGTTTGGGACTTGACACCGGGGAGCTGTTTTTT | CASSLGLDTGELFF
TRBJ1-2 | TRBD1 | TRBV7-9 | . | TGTGCCAGCAGCTCTACGGACAGGGTAACCTACACCTTC | CASSSTDRVTYTF
TRBJ1-2 | TRBD1 | TRBV10-3 | . | TGTGCCATCAGGGAGGGACAGGCAGTGGTATATGGCTACACCTTC | CAIREGQAVVYGYTF
TRBJ1-4 | . | TRBV6-1 | . | TGTGCCAGCAGCTTGGGACCGCCTAATGAAAAACTGTTTTTT | CASSLGPPNEKLFF
TRBJ2-7 | . | TRBV28 | . | TGTGCCAGCAGTTTAGGTTCGGACAGCAGCTCCTACGAGCAGTACTTC | CASSLGSDSSSYEQYF
TRBJ2-2 | . | TRBV6-5 | . | TGTGCCAGCAGCTTCGGCGGGGTAACCGGGGAGCTGTTTTTT | CASSFGGVTGELFF
TRBJ2-2 | . | TRBV6-5 | . | TGTGCCAGCAGTTACAGGACGGAGAACACCGGGGAGCTGTTTTTT | CASSYRTENTGELFF
TRBJ2-3 | . | TRBV2 | . | TGTGCCAGCACAAGTGATAGCACAGATACGCAGTATTTT | CASTSDSTDTQYF
TRBJ2-7 | TRBD2 | TRBV7-2 | . | TGTGCCAGCAGTCCTAGCGGCTACGAGCAGTACTTC | CASSPSGYEQYF
TRBJ1-2 | . | TRBV27 | . | TGTGCCAGCAGTCCTCAGGGAGGGCTGGGCTATGGCTACACCTTC | CASSPQGGLGYGYTF
TRBJ1-4 | . | TRBV27 | . | TGTGCCAGCAGTTTATCGCCAGCCAGAGTTAATGAAAAACTGTTTTTT | CASSLSPARVNEKLFF
TRBJ2-2 | TRBD2 | TRBV27 | . | TGTGCCAGCAGTTCTATTAGCGGGGGCACCGGGGAGCTGTTTTTT | CASSSISGGTGELFF
TRBJ1-2 | TRBD1 | TRBV19 | . | TGTGCCAGCCTACCGGGACAGGCCCAGTTCAGGCTTCCCTATGGCTACACCTTC | CASLPGQAQFRLPYGYTF
TRBJ2-5 | TRBD1 | TRBV5-8 | once | TGTGCCAGCAGCCGAAGACTGACGGGACAGCTACAAGAGACCCAGTACTTC | CASSRRLTGQLQETQYF
TRBJ1-2 | . | TRBV6-5 | . | TGTGCCAGCAGTTACGGGGGGGCGGATGGCTACACCTTC | CASSYGGADGYTF
TRBJ2-1 | TRBD2 | TRBV9 | . | TGTGCCAGCAGCGCAACCGGGACTAGCCACCCCAATGAGCAGTTCTTC | CASSATGTSHPNEQFF
TRBJ2-7 | . | TRBV27 | . | TGTGCCAGCATCGGGACTTCTTCCTACGAGCAGTACTTC | CASIGTSSYEQYF
TRBJ2-3 | . | TRBV19 | . | TGTGCCAGTAGTATCCCCTCGGGAGATACGCAGTATTTT | CASSIPSGDTQYF
TRBJ2-7 | . | TRBV4-1 | . | TGCGCCAGCAGCCAAGTTGAGGCTTCCTACGAGCAGTACTTC | CASSQVEASYEQYF
TRBJ2-2 | TRBD1 | TRBV25-1 | . | TGTGCCAGCAGTCGACAGGGGCCCACCGGGGAGCTGTTTTTT | CASSRQGPTGELFF
TRBJ1-1 | . | TRBV7-9 | . | TGTGCCAGCAGCTTAGCTGAAACCGGAGAAGCTTTCTTT | CASSLAETGEAFF
TRBJ2-7 | TRBD2 | TRBV4-1 | . | TGCGCCAGCAGCCAAGATGAATCTAGCGGGACGACATACGAGCAGTACTTC | CASSQDESSGTTYEQYF
TRBJ1-4 | . | TRBV18 | few | TGTGCCAGCTCACCTGACAGGTTCGAAGAACTGTTTTTT | CASSPDRFEELFF
TRBJ2-5 | . | TRBV28 | . | TGTGCCAGCAGTTTCAGGGGGGAGGGGATGGCCCAGTACTTC | CASSFRGEGMAQYF
TRBJ2-7 | TRBD2 | TRBV15 | . | TGTGCCACCAGCAGAGATTTTGTAGCGGGAGGCCAGACCTACGAGCAGTACTTC | CATSRDFVAGGQTYEQYF